Below, 21 T cell receptor beta chains from the same sample are listed, as sequenced in a study of tumor-infiltrating lymphocytes in primary liver carcinoma. Total RNA amounting to 500 ng was the source from which TCR beta cDNA was made with a constant-region primer. Three nested multiplex PCR rounds, a slightly modified ARM-PCR method, built the TCR beta libraries. A C-beta reverse primer was combined with TRBV1-TRBV30 forward primers in the first two PCR rounds, and each round had about 10 cycles. TCRdb re-derived calls from the multiplex PCR reads in MiXCR, one entry per CDR3 protein. The table lists a few hundred thousand distinct CDR3 sequences, 58% of them singletons. Germline DNA was also extracted, and blood RNA was taken from unsorted whole blood. Sequencing was performed on peripheral blood. The receptors come from a woman aged 25 to 45 with primary liver carcinoma and hepatitis B virus infection.

V and J are TRBV29-1 and TRBJ1-2, with D perhaps TRBD1 (6 bases). V shed 4 bases and J shed 6 bases, with 9 bases lying between them. CDR1 SQVTM and CDR2 ANQGSEA come from the germline V gene. This CDR3 contains 11 residues. The DNA for the CDR3 is TGCAGCGTTGGGGGGGCGGATGGCTACACCTTC. It encodes CSVGGADGYTF.

This clonotype has ten or more counts. The chain employs TRBV14 and TRBJ2-1; the D is unclear. The germline gives CDR1 SGHDN, CDR2 FVKESK. This CDR3 contains 12 residues. V dropped 8 bases and J dropped 3 bases, with 8 bases sitting between them. DNA for the CDR3: TGTGCCAGCGGGCGCTTCTACAATGAGCAGTTCTTC. As protein: CASGRFYNEQFF.

The chain couples TRBV28 to TRBJ1-2, with TRBD1 identical over 8 bases. CDR1 MDHEN and CDR2 SYDVKM come from the germline V gene. V lost 5 bases to trimming and J lost 12 bases; unmatched junction nucleotides: 8. The CDR3 is 12 amino acids. The CDR3 DNA sequence: TGTGCCAGCAGTCTTGGACAGGGCCACCACACCTTC. As protein: CASSLGQGHHTF.

For this clonotype: Its ends do not fully match the called genes, so a read error is possible. The V gene is TRBV10-2, the J gene TRBJ2-1, with TRBD2 identical over 14 bases. The CDR3 contains 17 residues. Looked up from germline, CDR1 is WSHSY and CDR2 is SAAADI. The CDR3 sequence: CASSRLAGGSSCNEQFF. The CDR3 bases are TGCGCTAGCAGTAGACTAGCGGGAGGGAGCTCCTGCAATGAGCAGTTCTTC.

On this clonotype: A much larger clone sits a single nucleotide away, making a read error possible. This CDR3 fails to terminate in the conserved phenylalanine or tryptophan, so it likely reflects a read error. The chain links TRBV29-1 to TRBJ2-1; 7 bases are a match to TRBD1. Trimming at V came to 0 bases and at J to 10 bases, leaving 3 bases not matched to a gene. CDR1 is SQVTM and CDR2 is ANQGSEA in the germline V gene. This CDR3 has 12 residues. In DNA, the CDR3 is TGCAGCGTTGAAGATATGGGACAGGAGCAGTTCTTA. It is translated as CSVEDMGQEQFL.

The rearrangement joins TRBV4-1 to TRBJ1-5; 7 bases map to TRBD1. The V and J ends lost 4 bases and 4 bases, in that order; junction bases with no gene match: 7. Germline V CDR1 and CDR2: MGHRA, YSYEKL. The CDR3 runs to 15 residues. In nucleotides, the CDR3 is TGCGCCAGCAGCCGAGAGGGACAGTATAATCAGCCCCAGCATTTT. Amino acid sequence: CASSREGQYNQPQHF.

J is TRBJ2-5 and V is TRBV11-2, with TRBD2 matching 7 bases. The CDR3 runs 20 residues. Germline V gene lookup returns CDR1 SGHAT and CDR2 FQNNGV. V lost 2 bases and J lost 5; bases outside the gene matches: 23. CDR3 coding DNA: TGTGCCAGCAGCTTAAACGCGGTGCCCCCCTGGGGGGGGAATGAGGAGACCCAGTACTTC. Translated: CASSLNAVPPWGGNEETQYF.

The chain uses TRBV7-3 and TRBJ2-7; D unresolved. This CDR3 has 14 residues. CDR1 and CDR2 from the germline V gene are SGHTA and FQGTGA. Trimming took off 2 bases at V and 6 bases at J, with 14 bases between the two ends. The DNA for the CDR3 is TGTGCCAGCAGCTTACGTGGGATCGGCTCCGAGCAGTACTTC. It encodes CASSLRGIGSEQYF. Using reference TRBV7-3 and TRBJ2-7 for the parts outside the CDR3, the full variable domain is GAGVSQTPSNKVTEKGKYVELRCDPISGHTALYWYRQSLGQGPEFLIYFQGTGAADDSGLPNDRFFAVRPEGSVSTLKIQRTERGDSAVYLCASSLRGIGSEQYFGPGTRLTVT.

The chain employs TRBV28 and TRBJ1-2; D might be TRBD1 (5 bases). The V gene lost 6 bases and the J gene lost 3 bases, with 17 bases spanning the gap. The CDR3 contains 15 residues. In germline, CDR1 is MDHEN, CDR2 SYDVKM. CDR3 protein: CASRPTRQPYYGYTF. The CDR3 coding sequence is TGTGCCAGCAGGCCCACGAGACAGCCGTACTATGGCTACACCTTC.

The table lists this clonotype with many counts. The chain is built from TRBV25-1 and TRBJ1-2; TRBD1 matches at 7 bases. CDR1 MGHDK and CDR2 SYGVNS come from the germline V gene. The CDR3 consists of 12 residues. The junction had 6 bases not matched to a gene; V was cut back by 6 bases and J by 8 bases. The CDR3 region is CASSKQGGGYTF. In DNA, the CDR3 is TGTGCCAGCAGCAAGCAGGGGGGAGGCTACACCTTC.

Regarding this clonotype: The junction and the germline gene differ at one end; a read error may be behind it. The V gene is TRBV6-2 or TRBV6-3, the J gene TRBJ2-7; 7 bases map to TRBD1. The CDR3 contains 13 residues. Germline V gene data show CDR1 as MNHEY and CDR2 as SVGEGT. The CDR3: CVSSTTGDYEQYF. The CDR3 bases are TGTGTCAGCAGTACAACAGGGGACTACGAGCAGTACTTC.

This chain links TRBV5-6 with TRBJ1-5; no clear D gene. Germline V gene lookup returns CDR1 SGHDT and CDR2 YYEEEE. CDR3 size: 15 residues. The germline V and J ends were trimmed by 2 bases and 0 bases, with 9 bases remaining between them. The CDR3 DNA is TGTGCCAGCAGCTTTCGGAGTTATAGCAATCAGCCCCAGCATTTT. It yields the protein CASSFRSYSNQPQHF.

For this clonotype: The junction differs from germline at one of its ends, possibly a read error. The rearrangement joins TRBV11-2 to TRBJ2-1; the match to TRBD2 covers 8 bases. Germline assignment: CDR1 SGHAT and CDR2 FQNNGV. The CDR3 extends over 16 amino acids. The CDR3 here is CDSSLVGSGSLNEQFF. The DNA of the CDR3 is TGTGACAGCAGCTTAGTAGGAAGCGGGAGTCTCAATGAGCAGTTCTTC. Variable domain in full (rest from reference TRBV11-2 and TRBJ2-1): EAGVAQSPRYKIIEKRQSVAFWCNPISGHATLYWYQQILGQGPKLLIQFQNNGVVDDSQLPKDRFSAERLKGVDSTLKIQPAKLEDSAVYLCDSSLVGSGSLNEQFFGPGTRLTVL.

A single count supports this clonotype. The genes are TRBV6-2 or TRBV6-3 and TRBJ2-7; no definite D call. V was cut by 2 bases and J by 9 bases, with 8 bases left in between. Germline CDR1 and CDR2: MNHEY and SVGEGT. The CDR3 consists of 11 residues. The CDR3 bases are TGTGCCAGCAGTTACGGCGGCGGGCAGTACTTC. Its translation is CASSYGGGQYF.

As for this clonotype: This may come from a read error, since a much larger clone is one base off. In this CDR3 the conserved last residue, phenylalanine or tryptophan, is missing, so a read error is likely. The J gene is TRBJ1-6, the V gene TRBV10-3; perhaps TRBD1 as D (5 bases). V dropped 7 bases and J dropped 10 bases, with 14 bases sitting between them. Per germline, CDR1 ENHRY and CDR2 SYGVKD. The CDR3 length is 13 residues. CDR3 nucleotides: TGTGCCATCACCCCCGATTGGGGGTCACCCCTCCACTTA. This translates into CAITPDWGSPLHL.

This chain joins TRBV12-3 or TRBV12-4 and TRBJ2-4; 8 bases fit TRBD1. V trimming: 5 bases; J trimming: 9 bases; junction bases outside the gene matches: 21. CDR3 length: 18 residues. CDR3 DNA sequence: TGTGCCAGCAGTGGACTTGGACAGGGCCCCCCGCCAAGGCTCATTCAGTACTTC. Its protein is CASSGLGQGPPPRLIQYF.

V is TRBV11-2 and J is TRBJ2-7; TRBD1 agrees at 7 bases. Germline V gene data show CDR1 as SGHAT and CDR2 as FQNNGV. Unmatched junction bases numbered 15, after V lost 11 bases and J lost 2 bases. The CDR3 loop spans 15 amino acids. CDR3 protein: CAYSSRWDSPYEQYF. The CDR3 DNA reads TGTGCCTACAGCTCCAGGTGGGACAGTCCCTACGAGCAGTACTTC.

Details on this clonotype: With a much larger clone just one base away, this may be a read error. V is TRBV4-1 and J is TRBJ1-4; D is uncertain. Germline loops: CDR1 MGHRA, CDR2 YSYEKL. The CDR3 totals 11 residues. Here the CDR3 DNA reads TGCGCCAGCAACGACGGGTGGTGGATTGTTTTT. Its protein product is CASNDGWWIVF.

A note on this clonotype: A read error is possible here, since a much larger clone lies one base away. V gene TRBV6-2 or TRBV6-3 combines with J gene TRBJ1-2, with D possibly being TRBD1 (6 bases). Germline lookup yields CDR1 MNHEY and CDR2 SVGEGT. CDR3 length: 15 amino acids. This chain's CDR3 is CVSSYAGGAVGGYTF. CDR3 nucleotides: TGTGTCAGCAGTTACGCGGGGGGCGCAGTCGGTGGCTACACCTTC.

Comment on this clonotype: A read error may produce the germline difference seen at one junction end. The chain joins TRBV5-4 to TRBJ2-1; no reliable D call. The CDR3 spans 13 residues. The V gene's germline CDR1 is SGHNT and CDR2 YYREEE (reference sequence). The CDR3 coding sequence is TGTGCCAGCAGCTTAGTGTCCTACAATGAGCGGTTCTTC. This sequence encodes CASSLVSYNERFF.

This clonotype was observed a handful of times. Possible read error: a much larger clone is one base away. The chain recombines TRBV4-2 with TRBJ2-4, with D unresolved. CDR1 and CDR2 (germline): LGHNA, YNFKEQ. The CDR3 totals 15 residues. This CDR3 reads CANSPPSGNKNIQYF. CDR3 in DNA: TGTGCCAACAGCCCACCGTCTGGAAACAAAAACATTCAGTACTTC.